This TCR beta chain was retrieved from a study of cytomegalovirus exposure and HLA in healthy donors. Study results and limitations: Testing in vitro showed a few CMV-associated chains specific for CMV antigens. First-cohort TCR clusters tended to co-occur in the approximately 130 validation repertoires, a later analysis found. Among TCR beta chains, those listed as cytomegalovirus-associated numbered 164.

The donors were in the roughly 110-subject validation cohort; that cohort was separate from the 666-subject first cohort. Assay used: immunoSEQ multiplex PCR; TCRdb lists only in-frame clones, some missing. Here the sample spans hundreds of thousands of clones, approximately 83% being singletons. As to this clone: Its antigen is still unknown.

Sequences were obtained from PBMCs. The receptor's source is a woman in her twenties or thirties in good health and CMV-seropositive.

DNA of the CDR3: TGTGCCAGCAGTGAAGCCTTGACAGTCAACACTGAAGCTTTCTTT. Residues: CASSEALTVNTEAFF. The chain links TRBV6-1 to TRBJ1-1, with D perhaps matching TRBD1 (5 bases). The CDR3 is 15 residues long. Trimming took 0 bases from V and 2 from J, leaving 10 bases between them. Per the germline V gene, CDR1 is MNHNS and CDR2 is SASEGT.